The 27 T cell receptor beta chains below all came from one sample that was sequenced in a study of blood T cell repertoires in COVID-19 (dated by TCRdb to 2020 to 2022). Library generation was performed with the immunoSEQ multiplex PCR assay. Drawn from immuneACCESS, this table holds only the in-frame rearrangements with V and J called that TCRdb kept. Clones are partly lost; checked studies trace under half to an unresolved V gene and leave the rest unexplained. This sample has under 250,000 clones in its table, and about 86% of those were observed once. 8.2% of the sample is held by the ten biggest clonotypes. Sequenced material: peripheral blood. These TCRs come from a woman aged 45-59 years with acute or convalescent COVID-19.

This sequence joins TRBV5-1 and TRBJ2-6; D unclear. The CDR3 extends over 17 amino acids. CDR1 SGHRS and CDR2 YFSETQ come from the germline V gene. V gave up 2 bases and J gave up 4 bases, with 16 bases separating them. The CDR3 sequence: CASSFSTVQTGANVLTF. The DNA of the CDR3 is TGCGCCAGCAGCTTCTCCACAGTACAAACAGGGGCCAACGTCCTGACTTTC.

J is TRBJ1-4 and V is TRBV27; D is perhaps TRBD1 (5 bases). Germline V CDR1 and CDR2: MNHEY, SMNVEV (reference sequence). Trimming left V 2 bases short and J 0 bases short, with 10 bases between. This CDR3 spans 16 amino acids. The CDR3 nucleotides read TGTGCCAGCAGTTTAAACCCGACAGCAACTAATGAAAAACTGTTTTTT. Translation: CASSLNPTATNEKLFF. The full variable domain, completed using reference TRBV27 and TRBJ1-4, is EAQVTQNPRYLITVTGKKLTVTCSQNMNHEYMSWYRQDPGLGLRQIYYSMNVEVTDKGDVPEGYKVSRKEKRNFPLILESPSPNQTSLYFCASSLNPTATNEKLFFGSGTQLSVL.

The rearrangement uses TRBV25-1 and TRBJ1-1; 8 bases align to TRBD1. Germline V lookup: CDR1 MGHDK, CDR2 SYGVNS. With V trimmed by 4 bases and J by 4 bases, 11 bases remained unmatched. The CDR3 runs 16 residues. This CDR3 is CASSGAGGGSLTEAFF. CDR3 nucleotides: TGTGCCAGCAGTGGAGCAGGGGGCGGGAGTCTCACTGAAGCTTTCTTT.

J is TRBJ2-1 and V is TRBV30; 10 bases fit TRBD2. The CDR3 has 13 amino acids. J gave up 9 bases and V 3 bases, and 5 bases lay outside the gene matches. Germline CDR1 reads GTSNPN; CDR2 reads SVGIG (reference sequence). The CDR3 sequence: CAWRPGLASEQFF. Here the CDR3 DNA reads TGTGCCTGGAGGCCGGGACTAGCGTCTGAGCAGTTCTTC. Full variable domain (outside the CDR3, taken from reference TRBV30 and TRBJ2-1): SQTIHQWPATLVQPVGSPLSLECTVEGTSNPNLYWYRQAAGRGLQLLFYSVGIGQISSEVPQNLSASRPQDRQFILSSKKLLLSDSGFYLCAWRPGLASEQFFGPGTRLTVL.

V and J are TRBV7-2 and TRBJ2-1; TRBD2 matches at 11 bases. The ends lost 8 bases at V and 4 bases at J; junction bases unmatched: 7. Germline V gives CDR1 SGHTA, CDR2 FQGNSA. This CDR3 region has 15 residues. CDR3 in DNA: TGTGCCAGCGGTGGAGGGACTAGCGGTTACAATGAGCAGTTCTTC. This translates into CASGGGTSGYNEQFF.

A word on this clone: This CDR3 is also generated by other DNA sequences in the sample. The chain recombines TRBV28 with TRBJ1-3, with D uncertain. Between the trimmed V and J ends, which lost 6 bases and 0 bases, there was a span of 6 bases. This CDR3 is 13 amino acids long. Germline CDR1 reads MDHEN; CDR2 reads SYDVKM. CDR3 sequence reads: CASRPGSGNTIYF. The CDR3 DNA reads as TGTGCCAGCAGGCCAGGCTCTGGAAACACCATATATTTT.

CDR3 bases: TGTGCCAGCAGTGAAATGAACAGGAATGAGCAGTTCTTC. It translates to CASSEMNRNEQFF. The gene calls are TRBV2 and TRBJ2-1, with D possibly TRBD1 on 5 matching bases. The V and J ends lost 2 bases and 7 bases respectively, with 9 bases between them. Germline assignment: CDR1 SNHLY and CDR2 FYNNEI. The CDR3 is 13 residues long.

The chain is built from TRBV5-8 and TRBJ1-6; D is uncertain. The CDR3 sequence is 15 residues long. Germline CDR1 SGHTS, CDR2 YDEGEE. V was clipped by 6 bases and J by 7 bases, with 17 bases between them. The CDR3 nucleotides read TGTGCCAGCACGCTGAGAGGGTTGAGCAATTCACCCCTCCACTTT. Encoded protein: CASTLRGLSNSPLHF.

The chain employs TRBV11-2 and TRBJ1-6; the D gene is possibly TRBD1 (6 bases). Looked up from germline, CDR1 is SGHAT and CDR2 is FQNNGV. The CDR3 covers 15 residues. V lost 0 bases and J lost 9, with 12 bases in between. For the CDR3, the DNA is TGTGCCAGCAGCTTAGAAAGGGGGAATAGTTCACCCCTCCACTTT. It codes for CASSLERGNSSPLHF.

This sequence joins TRBV27 and TRBJ2-3; 7 bases line up with TRBD2. The trim removed 6 bases at V and 4 bases at J, leaving 7 bases unmatched. The CDR3 extends over 14 amino acids. Germline assignment: CDR1 MNHEY and CDR2 SMNVEV (reference sequence). The CDR3 spells CASRRRSGADTQYF. Here the CDR3 DNA reads TGTGCCAGCAGGAGGCGGAGCGGGGCAGATACGCAGTATTTT.

This clone appeared a few times. The chain couples TRBV10-3 to TRBJ2-7; D is unresolved. Deletions cut 2 bases from V and 2 bases from J, with 13 bases between. CDR1 and CDR2 (germline): ENHRY, SYGVKD. The CDR3 totals 15 residues. The chain's CDR3 is CAISEPSRSPYEQYF. CDR3 sequence (DNA): TGTGCCATCAGTGAGCCCTCTAGATCCCCCTACGAGCAGTACTTC.

The chain recombines TRBV10-3 with TRBJ2-1; 10 positions agree with TRBD1. In germline, CDR1 is ENHRY, CDR2 SYGVKD. Trimming cost V 6 bases and J 9 bases; bases outside gene matches: 5. The CDR3 extends over 13 amino acids. The CDR3: CAISRQGAGEQFF. CDR3 in DNA: TGTGCCATCAGCCGACAGGGGGCGGGTGAGCAGTTCTTC.

The chain carries TRBV10-3 and TRBJ2-3; 11 bases agree with TRBD2. The CDR3 runs to 17 residues. Losses at the gene ends were 8 bases for V and 5 bases for J; bases not matched to a gene: 15. Germline assignment: CDR1 ENHRY and CDR2 SYGVKD. For the CDR3, the DNA is TGTGCCATCCACGAGCCCACACTAGCGGGAGAAGGAGATACGCAGTATTTT. It codes for CAIHEPTLAGEGDTQYF.

The chain combines TRBV6-2 or TRBV6-3 with TRBJ2-7, with 11 bases aligning to TRBD2. The length of the CDR3 is 14 residues. Germline CDR1 MNHEY, CDR2 SVGEGT. Trimming took 6 bases from V and 6 from J; bases not matched to a gene: 7. CDR3 sequence reads: CASSLTGTSGEQYF. CDR3 coding DNA: TGTGCCAGCAGCCTGACCGGGACTAGCGGCGAGCAGTACTTC.

This clone was seen just once. The rearrangement joins TRBV19 to TRBJ1-1; tentative D call: TRBD1 (5 bases). Germline CDR1 is LNHDA and CDR2 is SQIVND (reference sequence). The V and J ends lost 5 bases and 1 base respectively, with 11 bases between them. This CDR3 spans 14 amino acids. The CDR3 region is CASSADSQNTEAFF. In nucleotides, the CDR3 is TGTGCCAGTAGTGCCGACAGTCAGAACACTGAAGCTTTCTTT.

The chain is built from TRBV2 and TRBJ2-7; the D is unclear. CDR3 length: 14 amino acids. Trimming shortened V by 0 bases and J by 2 bases, and 8 bases separated the two germline ends. Germline values: CDR1 SNHLY, CDR2 FYNNEI. The CDR3 loop is CASSEARPPYEQYF. The DNA of the CDR3 is TGTGCCAGCAGTGAAGCCAGGCCCCCCTACGAGCAGTACTTC. Full variable domain (missing parts from reference TRBV2 and TRBJ2-7): EPEVTQTPSHQVTQMGQEVILRCVPISNHLYFYWYRQILGQKVEFLVSFYNNEISEKSEIFDDQFSVERPDGSNFTLKIRSTKLEDSAMYFCASSEARPPYEQYFGPGTRLTVT.

This chain connects TRBV5-6 to TRBJ2-5; TRBD1 matches at 8 bases. This CDR3 has 13 amino acids. Unmatched junction bases numbered 2, after V lost 3 bases and J lost 4 bases. CDR1 SGHDT and CDR2 YYEEEE come from the germline V gene. The CDR3 region is CASSSTGGETQYF. Written as DNA, the CDR3 is TGTGCCAGCAGCTCCACAGGGGGAGAGACCCAGTACTTC.

The DNA of the CDR3 is TGTGCCAGTGCTGACACTTCGAACACTGAAGCTTTCTTT. Protein: CASADTSNTEAFF. The chain is built from TRBV19 and TRBJ1-1; unclear D gene. This CDR3 has 13 amino acids. Looked up from germline, CDR1 is LNHDA and CDR2 is SQIVND (reference sequence). Trimming stripped 8 bases from V and 1 base from J, with 11 bases between.

The table lists this clone with a few counts. The chain recombines TRBV11-3 with TRBJ2-5; TRBD2 matches at 14 bases. Per germline, CDR1 SGHNT and CDR2 YENEEA. With 5 bases clipped from V and 5 bases from J, the junction kept 7 bases outside the gene matches. The CDR3 loop spans 16 amino acids. The CDR3 DNA follows: TGTGCCAGCAGCCCAGGACTAGCGGGAGGAACGGAGACCCAGTACTTC. Translated, it gives CASSPGLAGGTETQYF. The complete variable domain, with remaining parts taken from reference TRBV11-3 and TRBJ2-5, reads EAGVVQSPRYKIIEKKQPVAFWCNPISGHNTLYWYLQNLGQGPELLIRYENEEAVDDSQLPKDRFSAERLKGVDSTLKIQPAELGDSAVYLCASSPGLAGGTETQYFGPGTRLLVL.

The chain carries TRBV28 and TRBJ2-3; 8 bases are shared with TRBD2. Germline V lookup: CDR1 MDHEN, CDR2 SYDVKM. Unmatched junction bases numbered 17, after V lost 2 bases and J lost 4 bases. There are 19 residues in the CDR3. The DNA of the CDR3 is TGTGCCAGCAGTTTAGAAGTTGTAACGGGAGGGCCGAGAGCAGATACGCAGTATTTT. Translating gives CASSLEVVTGGPRADTQYF.

V gene TRBV7-2 combines with J gene TRBJ2-4; maybe TRBD2 (5 bases). This CDR3 region has 17 residues. Germline assignment: CDR1 SGHTA and CDR2 FQGNSA. Trimming cost V 1 base and J 0 bases, with 13 bases left between them. The CDR3 nucleotides read TGTGCCAGCAGCTTAGTGGTGGGAGTTGGAGCCAAAAACATTCAGTACTTC. Protein product: CASSLVVGVGAKNIQYF.

This rearrangement joins TRBV18 to TRBJ1-1; possibly TRBD1 for D (6 bases). V lost 4 bases and J lost 1, with 16 bases in between. Germline-derived CDR1 and CDR2 are KGHSH and LQKENI. CDR3 size: 16 residues. The CDR3: CASSRTEGWANTEAFF. CDR3 nucleotide sequence: TGTGCCAGCTCACGGACAGAGGGGTGGGCGAACACTGAAGCTTTCTTT.

This clone showed up just once. J is TRBJ2-1 and V is TRBV21-1; the tabulated D call, TRBD1, remains unverified against the DNA. TRBV21-1 is classified as a pseudogene. The CDR3 contains 13 residues. The chain's CDR3 is CASSKVFSRARFF. The CDR3 coding sequence is TGTGCCAGCAGCAAAGTGTTCAGCAGGGCAAGATTCTTC.

This chain connects TRBV9 to TRBJ2-1; 11 bases align to TRBD2. The germline gives CDR1 SGDLS, CDR2 YYNGEE. The V and J ends lost 0 bases and 6 bases, in that order; junction bases with no gene match: 2. CDR3 size: 15 residues. The CDR3 spells CASSVGLAGFNEQFF. DNA of the CDR3: TGTGCCAGCAGCGTAGGACTAGCGGGATTCAATGAGCAGTTCTTC.

The chain combines TRBV5-1 with TRBJ2-5; tentatively, D is TRBD1 (6 bases). The CDR3 runs 15 residues. Trimming removed 2 bases from V and 2 bases from J, with 13 bases in between. In germline, CDR1 is SGHRS, CDR2 YFSETQ. Here the CDR3 reads CASSFGLGAQETQYF. In nucleotides, the CDR3 is TGCGCCAGCAGCTTTGGACTGGGGGCTCAAGAGACCCAGTACTTC.

The chain is built from TRBV15 and TRBJ2-5, with D possibly matching TRBD1 (6 bases). The CDR3 is 15 amino acids. Germline V lookup: CDR1 LNHNV, CDR2 YYDKDF (reference sequence). Trimming removed 5 bases at V and 5 bases at J, with 18 bases between. The DNA of the CDR3 is TGTGCCACCAGCTCCTGGGGCAGGGGTGGGGAGACCCAGTACTTC. Translated, it gives CATSSWGRGGETQYF.

This clone was observed once. The chain carries TRBV29-1 and TRBJ2-5; 11 bases align to TRBD1. Unmatched junction bases numbered 5, after V lost 7 bases and J lost 1 base. CDR1 SQVTM and CDR2 ANQGSEA come from the germline V gene. The CDR3 consists of 14 residues. The CDR3 loop reads CSARDRGGQETQYF. The DNA of the CDR3 is TGCAGCGCCAGGGACAGGGGGGGCCAAGAGACCCAGTACTTC.